One sample yielded the 21 T cell receptor beta chains listed below, sequenced in a study of graft-versus-host responses after intestinal transplantation. Their antigen targets remain unknown. Sequenced by immunoSEQ multiplex PCR; TCRdb stores in-frame clones only, minus some. Seen here are 100,000 to 130,000 clones, over 80% observed once, and the top ten hold about 0.75%. The source material was unstimulated CD4+ T cells sorted from spleen or lymph node cells, sampled before transplant. The receptors come from a human donor who was the organ donor for an intestinal transplant.

The chain uses TRBV27 and TRBJ2-5; D gene unclear. CDR3 size: 15 residues. Germline-derived CDR1 and CDR2 are MNHEY and SMNVEV (reference sequence). Trimming removed 2 bases from V and 1 base from J, with 11 bases in between. DNA for the CDR3: TGTGCCAGCAGTTTAGGGCAGGAACGCCAAGAGACCCAGTACTTC. The encoded protein is CASSLGQERQETQYF.

Only a few counts were recorded for this clone. The chain joins TRBV5-1 to TRBJ2-3; 7 nucleotides line up with TRBD2. Germline V lookup: CDR1 SGHRS, CDR2 YFSETQ. V was clipped by 3 bases and J by 0 bases; unmatched bases: 7. CDR3 length: 16 amino acids. The CDR3 DNA is TGCGCCAGCAGCTCCTCACGACTAGCTAGCACAGATACGCAGTATTTT. Translation gives CASSSSRLASTDTQYF.

The V call is TRBV19, the J call TRBJ2-6; TRBD1 matches 7 bases. Trimming cost V 7 bases and J 4 bases; bases outside gene matches: 1. Germline values: CDR1 LNHDA, CDR2 SQIVND (reference sequence). The CDR3 loop spans 13 amino acids. CDR3 sequence (DNA): TGTGCCAGTAAGGGGGCGGGGGCCAACGTCCTGACTTTC. Residues: CASKGAGANVLTF.

The V call is TRBV21-1, the J call TRBJ2-1; the D call of TRBD2 is as the table states it, not checked on the DNA. TRBV21-1 represents a pseudogene. The CDR3 runs to 13 residues. Written as DNA, the CDR3 is TGTGCCAGTAACGCTCCCGAGGTCTACGAGCAGTTCTTC. It translates to CASNAPEVYEQFF.

The J gene is TRBJ2-7, the V gene TRBV6-5; TRBD1 might be the D (5 bases). The germline gives CDR1 MNHEY, CDR2 SVGAGI. V gave up 2 bases and J gave up 4 bases, with 9 bases separating them. The CDR3 contains 13 residues. CDR3 nucleotide sequence: TGTGCCAGCAGTTACAGCAGGGTGTACGAGCAGTACTTC. Protein: CASSYSRVYEQYF.

This chain connects TRBV4-1 to TRBJ2-1; D call uncertain. The CDR3 length is 16 residues. In germline, CDR1 is MGHRA, CDR2 YSYEKL. V gave up 0 bases and J gave up 1 base, with 10 bases separating them. CDR3 in amino acids: CASSQDRRFSYNEQFF. The CDR3 nucleotides read TGCGCCAGCAGCCAAGATCGACGGTTTTCCTACAATGAGCAGTTCTTC.

The chain combines TRBV7-7 with TRBJ1-5; 11 bases align to TRBD1. Germline lookup yields CDR1 SSHAT and CDR2 FNYEAQ (reference sequence). The CDR3 spans 16 residues. The trim removed 5 bases at V and 3 bases at J, leaving 6 bases unmatched. The CDR3 reads CASSTGQGAYNQPQHF. The CDR3 DNA sequence: TGTGCCAGCAGCACAGGACAGGGGGCCTACAATCAGCCCCAGCATTTT.

The rearrangement uses TRBV19 and TRBJ2-4; 10 nucleotides line up with TRBD1. CDR3 length: 17 amino acids. V lost 6 bases to trimming and J lost 1 base; unmatched junction nucleotides: 9. Germline V gene lookup returns CDR1 LNHDA and CDR2 SQIVND (reference sequence). CDR3 residues: CASSRQGAMGAKNIQYF. DNA of the CDR3: TGTGCCAGTAGCCGACAGGGGGCAATGGGGGCCAAAAACATTCAGTACTTC.

This sequence joins TRBV9 and TRBJ2-5; 11 positions agree with TRBD2. Germline V gene data show CDR1 as SGDLS and CDR2 as YYNGEE. V shed 4 bases, J shed 5 bases, and the junction held 13 bases outside the gene matches. The CDR3 runs 17 residues. CDR3 amino acids: CASSLSGSGGVWETQYF. The CDR3 region has the DNA TGTGCCAGCAGCCTCAGTGGTAGCGGGGGGGTGTGGGAGACCCAGTACTTC.

The CDR3 nucleotides read TGTGCCAGCAGCCCACGGACAGCCTACAATGAGCAGTTCTTC. This codes for CASSPRTAYNEQFF. This chain uses TRBV13 with TRBJ2-1; weak D call: TRBD1 (6 bases). CDR3 length: 14 residues. V was pared by 5 bases and J by 2 bases, with 10 bases between. Germline V lookup: CDR1 PRHDT, CDR2 FYEKMQ (reference sequence). Supplemented by reference TRBV13 and TRBJ2-1, the full variable domain reads AAGVIQSPRHLIKEKRETATLKCYPIPRHDTVYWYQQGPGQDPQFLISFYEKMQSDKGSIPDRFSAQQFSDYHSELNMSSLELGDSALYFCASSPRTAYNEQFFGPGTRLTVL.

The V and J genes are TRBV4-2 and TRBJ1-2, with TRBD1 matching 10 bases. Germline CDR1 reads LGHNA; CDR2 reads YNFKEQ. With V trimmed by 0 bases and J by 5 bases, 3 bases remained unmatched. The CDR3 spans 15 residues. For the CDR3, the DNA is TGTGCCAGCAGCCAAGATGGACAGGGGGGATATGGCTACACCTTC. Protein sequence: CASSQDGQGGYGYTF.

This clone was detected only once. CDR3 sequence reads: CASSYLNAAKVQAFF. In nucleotides, the CDR3 is TGTGCCAGCAGTTACCTTAACGCAGCGAAGGTCCAAGCTTTCTTT. J is TRBJ1-1 and V is TRBV6-5; D is unresolved. The germline V gene has CDR1 MNHEY and CDR2 SVGAGI. V was trimmed by 2 bases and J by 9 bases, leaving 19 bases between them. The CDR3 sequence is 15 residues long.

The V and J genes are TRBV11-2 and TRBJ1-3, with D uncertain. V was pared by 3 bases and J by 3 bases, with 9 bases between. The CDR3 is 14 residues long. Germline CDR1 and CDR2: SGHAT and FQNNGV. The CDR3 nucleotides are TGTGCCAGCAGCTTTTCGGGGAGTGGAAACACCATATATTTT. Translated, it gives CASSFSGSGNTIYF.

The chain joins TRBV2 to TRBJ1-1; TRBD1 is a possible D gene (5 bases). The CDR3 length is 13 residues. Germline V gene lookup returns CDR1 SNHLY and CDR2 FYNNEI. The V end lost 8 bases, the J end lost 1 base, and 11 bases lay between the germline ends. The CDR3 spells CASSGRGNTEAFF. CDR3 DNA: TGTGCCAGCTCGGGACGGGGGAACACTGAAGCTTTCTTT.

This clone was seen a single time. V gene TRBV25-1 combines with J gene TRBJ2-3; TRBD2 aligns across 14 bases. The CDR3 loop spans 16 amino acids. The J segment lost 8 bases and the V segment lost 7 bases, leaving 11 bases of the junction unmatched. Germline loops: CDR1 MGHDK, CDR2 SYGVNS. CDR3 coding DNA: TGTGCCAGCACCGTGGGGACTAGCGGGGGCCAGAGTACGCAGTATTTT. Translated, it gives CASTVGTSGGQSTQYF.

The table lists this clone with a few counts. The chain joins TRBV19 to TRBJ1-3, with D possibly being TRBD1 (5 bases). The CDR3 contains 14 residues. The V and J ends lost 7 bases and 3 bases respectively, with 13 bases between them. Germline-derived CDR1 and CDR2 are LNHDA and SQIVND (reference sequence). The CDR3 coding sequence is TGTGCCAGTACCTCGGGGGTAGGTGGAAACACCATATATTTT. Protein product: CASTSGVGGNTIYF.

The CDR3 DNA reads as TGCAGCGCGGGGATAGGGAACACTGAAGCTTTCTTT. Translation gives CSAGIGNTEAFF. This sequence joins TRBV29-1 and TRBJ1-1; unclear D gene. Germline V gene sequence: CDR1 SQVTM, CDR2 ANQGSEA. Deletions cut 7 bases from V and 1 base from J, with 10 bases between. The CDR3 contains 12 residues.

The J gene is TRBJ1-5, the V gene TRBV7-6, with D possibly TRBD1 on 5 matching bases. The V and J ends lost 5 bases and 3 bases respectively, with 14 bases between them. This CDR3 comprises 15 residues. CDR1 is SGHVS and CDR2 is FNYEAQ in the germline V gene. The CDR3 loop reads CASSLTLDNNQPQHF. The CDR3 DNA follows: TGTGCCAGCAGCCTAACCCTGGACAACAATCAGCCCCAGCATTTT. Variable domain in full (rest from reference TRBV7-6 and TRBJ1-5): GAGVSQSPRYKVTKRGQDVALRCDPISGHVSLYWYRQALGQGPEFLTYFNYEAQQDKSGLPNDRFSAERPEGSISTLTIQRTEQRDSAMYRCASSLTLDNNQPQHFGDGTRLSIL.

This chain links TRBV6-5 with TRBJ1-4; a weak D match, TRBD1 (5 bases). The V end was cut by 2 bases, the J end by 3 bases, with 10 bases between. Germline CDR1 reads MNHEY; CDR2 reads SVGAGI. This CDR3 has 15 residues. CDR3 DNA sequence: TGTGCCAGCAGTTACGCCGGGGGATCTAATGAAAAACTGTTTTTT. Translating it yields CASSYAGGSNEKLFF.

In DNA, the CDR3 is TGCAGCGTTGTATTAGATCGAAACCGGGACAGGGACGAATATGGCTACACCTTC. It translates to CSVVLDRNRDRDEYGYTF. V gene TRBV29-1 combines with J gene TRBJ1-2; 9 positions match TRBD1. V gave up 4 bases and J gave up 5 bases; unmatched junction bases: 20. The CDR3 extends over 18 amino acids. Germline V gene sequence: CDR1 SQVTM, CDR2 ANQGSEA. Complete variable domain (other parts from reference TRBV29-1 and TRBJ1-2): SAVISQKPSRDICQRGTSLTIQCQVDSQVTMMFWYRQQPGQSLTLIATANQGSEATYESGFVIDKFPISRPNLTFSTLTVSNMSPEDSSIYLCSVVLDRNRDRDEYGYTFGSGTRLTVV.

This clone was counted between two and nine times. CDR3 coding DNA: TGCGCCAGCAGCTTACCGCGGGGGCCTCAAGAGACCCAGTACTTC. Residues: CASSLPRGPQETQYF. V is TRBV5-1 and J is TRBJ2-5, with D possibly being TRBD2 (7 bases). This CDR3 contains 15 residues. Germline-derived CDR1 and CDR2 are SGHRS and YFSETQ. Deletions cut 2 bases from V and 2 bases from J, with 13 bases between.